This record concerns one T cell receptor (beta chain) sequence. Its antigen is unknown. The data were taken from a study of beta chain features in type 1 diabetes. Background on the study: On cell yields, gender and age, patients and healthy donors were similar. Findings of the study overall: When Type 1 diabetes patients were examined, their TCRB CDR3s proved moderately but significantly shorter in all four CD4+ subsets. Within the patient group, naive, central memory and Treg TCRB repertoires appeared more similar to each other than within healthy donors.

Expressed TCRB transcripts were sequenced because the isolated RNA had all been reverse transcribed beforehand. The assay was immunoSEQ multiplex PCR, and TCRdb's table has in-frame clones only and misses some. Here the sample spans 640,000 or so clones, around an eighth being singletons. Sorting that relied on CD45RO/CCR7/CD25/CD127/CD95/CD27 yielded CD4+ naive, central memory, regulatory and stem cell-like memory cells. With V trimmed by 3 bases and J by 6 bases, 14 bases remained unmatched. CDR1 and CDR2 from the germline V gene are GTSNPN and SVGIG (reference sequence). The CDR3 spans 15 residues.

This TCR was sampled from a man between 18 and 35 years old with type 1 diabetes. V usage is TRBV30 and J usage is TRBJ2-7, with 7 bases fitting TRBD1. The source material was naive CD4+ T cells from blood. The CDR3 DNA follows: TGTGCCTGGAGAGACAGACAGGGTATCGGGCTCGAGCAGTACTTC. Translating gives CAWRDRQGIGLEQYF.